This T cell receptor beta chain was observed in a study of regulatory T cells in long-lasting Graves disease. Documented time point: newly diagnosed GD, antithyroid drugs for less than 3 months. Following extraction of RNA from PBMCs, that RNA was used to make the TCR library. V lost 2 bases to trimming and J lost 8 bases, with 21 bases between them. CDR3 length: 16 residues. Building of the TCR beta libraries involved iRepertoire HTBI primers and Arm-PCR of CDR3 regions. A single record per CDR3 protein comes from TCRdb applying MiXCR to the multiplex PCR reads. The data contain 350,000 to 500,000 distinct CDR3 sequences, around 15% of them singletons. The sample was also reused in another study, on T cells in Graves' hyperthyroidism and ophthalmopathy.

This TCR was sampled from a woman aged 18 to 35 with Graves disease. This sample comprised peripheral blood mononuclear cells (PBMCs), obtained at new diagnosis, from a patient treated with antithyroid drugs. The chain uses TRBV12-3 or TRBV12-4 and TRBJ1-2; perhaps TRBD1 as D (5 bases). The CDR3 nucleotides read TGTGCCAGCAGTTTATCCGTCGTCGGCAGGGCTAAGGGCTACACCTTC. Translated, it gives CASSLSVVGRAKGYTF.